This T cell receptor beta chain was identified during a study of cytomegalovirus exposure and HLA in healthy donors (dated by TCRdb to the late 2010s). Background on the whole study: According to an earlier analysis of 587 of the donors, about 179 million T cells yielded 117 million unique TCR beta sequences and about 300 Gb of sequence data. Rather than drawing on any new phenotypic data, the later analysis identified candidate immune exposures from TCR beta sequences and the way those sequences occurred across donors. Roughly 320 gigabases of sequencing data and around 85 million unique TCR sequences made up an early release that covered about 640 HLA-typed donors. A later genetic analysis took genome-wide SNP genotypes for about three fifths of the roughly 700 donors and used that subset as a discovery cohort. All discovery cohort repertoires had been generated on a single sequencing platform. The T cell repertoires of 700 or so subjects were profiled by immunosequencing and related to cytomegalovirus serostatus. The number of typed donors differed by locus: about 620-640 for A, B, C, DRB1 and DQB1; 500 to 550 for DQA1; approximately 600 for DPA1; and 400 to 480 for DPB1. Roughly five DR-DQ haplotypes were treated as single units for association and clustering because of strong linkage in the cohort. Across 398 genotyped donors of the cohort, an average of about 250,000 unique TCR beta nucleotide sequences per donor were sequenced, and roughly a sixth of those sequences were non-productive. Besides the first cohort of roughly 640 subjects, a separate validation cohort made up of 90 to 150 different subjects was used. In an earlier analysis of about 590 of the donors, high-throughput TCR beta sequencing was used to judge whether each TCR beta V gene segment behaved as functional or pseudogenic. To study patterns of TCR occurrence, a later analysis re-analyzed previously published TCR beta repertoires from more than 550 donors and added high-resolution HLA genotyping. Of the approximately 400 genotyped donors, 81% were placed in the genetic ancestry cluster associated with self-reported Caucasian donors. To predict cytomegalovirus infection status, the study brought together high-throughput TCR immunosequencing, statistical association of individual TCRs with disease status, and machine learning. The study was designed to test whether signatures of past pathogen exposure could be identified by cataloging public T cell receptors. Alongside the repertoire data, information on donor age, sex, ethnicity and CMV serostatus was compiled. Both class I and class II loci were covered by HLA typing, at four-digit resolution. Results the study describes overall, beyond this receptor: Correlated functional status among segregating V segments might reflect linkage disequilibrium, but an unknown experimental factor could not be ruled out. HLA typing was unavailable for some donors at each locus, so association tests used only the typed subset. Immune exposure information for the cohort was limited to CMV serostatus. Several of the top co-occurrence clusters appeared to be linked to parvovirus B19, influenza, CMV and Epstein-Barr virus, according to a later analysis. Roughly uniform sequencing depth across donors was assumed in presence/absence analyses, although this assumption may not hold. A further reported finding was that TCR beta sequences accurately predicted the HLA-A and HLA-B alleles for most subjects in the first cohort. V-gene and J-gene trimming of TCR beta chains was associated with a missense DCLRE1C variant in a later genetic analysis, and the association was replicated in an independent cohort. Broadly in line with IMGT annotations, most TCR beta V segments showed up in productive rearrangements about 87% or about 30% of the time in an earlier analysis of some 590 of the donors. Strong co-occurrence of HLA alleles, especially DR and DQ, made assigning TCR associations to individual alleles difficult. In a later analysis, the rate of TCR association differed among HLA loci, with DRB1 alleles having the most associated TCRs and HLA-C alleles having the fewest. Cytomegalovirus status was reported to be diagnosed by the classifier with high specificity and sensitivity in both the original and validation cohorts. Across donors, most TCR sequences were observed very rarely, whereas some public TCRs were present in many individuals. The authors suggested that the approach could potentially be extended to other disease states and immunological phenotypes. The 87-base-pair reads could not distinguish some IMGT-functional V segments, including TRBV6-2 and TRBV6-3, so those segments were excluded. Three of the identified cytomegalovirus-associated TCR beta chains were confirmed in vitro to be specific for cytomegalovirus antigens. The study listed 150 to 200 TCR beta chains as associated with cytomegalovirus. Compared with equally common non-associated chains, HLA-associated TCR beta chains in a later analysis were more clonally expanded and had lower generation probabilities. Most CMV-associated TCR beta chains appeared to be HLA-restricted in a later analysis, and the HLA associations seemed to be driven largely by CMV exposure. In this cohort, only TCR beta chains were sequenced, and detectable features were limited by the absence of alpha or paired-chain data. A cluster of highly shared sequence variants was judged likely to be a technical artifact of the sequencing pipeline. Because counts were too low, some 17 rarely observed V segments, including chromosome 9 orphons, were left out of the earlier analysis of 500 to 750 of the donors. A later analysis associated roughly 17,000 TCR beta sequences with specific HLA alleles at a false discovery rate of 0.05. According to a later genetic analysis, donors in an Asian-associated ancestry cluster had fewer N-insertions in productive TCRs than the approximately 650-donor mean.

The table lists this clone with a count of one. Its antigen is not yet known. No much larger clone is present one base from it, and per-base qualities are unavailable. The CDR3, cysteine through phenylalanine, is 14 amino acids long. CDR3 DNA only is kept here, 42 bases in frame from base 1. From V the trimming removes 3 bases and from J it removes 4 bases, while the gene matches leave 3 bases of the junction unaccounted for. The germline V gene (reference sequence) specifies MNHEY as CDR1 and SMNVEV as CDR2. Libraries were prepared through the immunoSEQ multiplex PCR assay. For the multiplex PCR, a mixture combining 60 forward primers for TCR Vbeta segments and 13 reverse primers for TCR Jbeta segments was used. A multiplex PCR assay on genomic DNA amplified the CDR3 region of rearranged TCR beta genes. On the Illumina HiSeq System, the amplified TCR beta libraries were sequenced as 87-base-pair reads. The paper's processing steps were these. A later analysis counted some 80 million unique TCR beta chains across the 550 to 750 repertoires, and around 9.9 million of these chains were shared by at least two donors. A nearest-neighbor algorithm error-corrected the raw reads and collapsed the reads into unique sequences, merging closely related sequences to remove PCR and sequencing errors. V, D and J gene segments were assigned by aligning CDR3 sequences to IMGT reference sequences. Each retained sequence needed at least a six-nucleotide match to both a V gene segment and a J gene segment. A rearrangement was called productive if the CDR3 had no stop codons and remained in frame with V and J, and every other rearrangement was called non-productive. CDR3 was defined according to IMGT convention as the region running from the second conserved V-encoded cysteine to the conserved J-encoded phenylalanine. In an earlier analysis of 587 of the donors, sequences lacking an unambiguous match to a single V gene segment were excluded. An earlier analysis of approximately 590 of the donors called V segments functional above 56.7% productive rearrangements and segregating when the between-donor standard deviation exceeded 5%. To diagnose cytomegalovirus status from the catalog of TCR beta chain sequences, a statistical classification framework was built. In a later analysis, TCR nucleotide sequences were compared against IMGT/GENE-DB human TR gene sequences so that V and J genes could be assigned. Using the TCRdist pipeline, a later analysis assigned CDR3 sequences along with most-parsimonious VDJ recombination scenarios. In a later analysis, each TCR beta chain was defined by its CDR3 amino acid sequence together with its V-gene family, and reads lacking a unique V-gene family were excluded. To address suspected cross-contamination and a sequencing artifact, a later analysis removed a few hundred highly shared, low-generation-probability nucleotide sequences. In a later analysis, a clonal expansion index for each public chain was calculated from normalized within-repertoire ranks of inferred template counts. A later analysis computed generation probabilities with a VDJ recombination model fitted to out-of-frame rearrangements, and checked the results against IGoR. In a later analysis, hypergeometric tests were used to score TCR-TCR, TCR-HLA and TCR-CMV co-occurrence, with a repertoire-size bias correction applied to TCR pairs. In a later analysis, false discovery rates were estimated by permuting HLA or CMV assignments 20 times. In a later analysis, co-occurring TCRs were grouped using DBSCAN, with TCRdist sequence similarity added in when clustering inside HLA-allele-positive subsets. Co-occurrence clustering excluded repertoires with fewer than 30,000 or more than 120,000 public chains, plus five with anomalous nucleotide sharing. The table was pulled from immuneACCESS by TCRdb, which kept in-frame rearrangements only. Such tables lose some clones; where checked, under half of the loss comes from unresolved V genes, and the rest has no known cause. From that table come the V and J calls and clone size; the DNA was used to work out D and trimming. The sample table lists about 190,000 clones, 75% to 85% of them with a count of one. The top ten clonotypes cover 13% to 15% of the sample.

In total, approximately 690 healthy bone marrow donors made up the cohort. At the time of sampling, every cohort member was nominally healthy, though immune exposures that went unrecorded were likely present. The donor tested CMV seropositive, placing the donor among the approximately 290 seropositive members of the cohort. A peripheral blood sample was collected from each donor, and TCR beta sequencing was performed on peripheral blood mononuclear cells. The Qiagen DNeasy Blood Extraction Kit was used to extract genomic DNA from the blood cell samples. The chain couples TRBV27 to TRBJ2-1, and TRBD2 aligns with 7 junction nucleotides. This TCR was recovered from a woman younger than 45 in good health and CMV-seropositive. The material sequenced was PBMCs. In nucleotides, the sequence is TGTGCCAGCAGTTTGCGGGGGACGTACAATGAGCAGTTCTTC. This yields the protein CASSLRGTYNEQFF.